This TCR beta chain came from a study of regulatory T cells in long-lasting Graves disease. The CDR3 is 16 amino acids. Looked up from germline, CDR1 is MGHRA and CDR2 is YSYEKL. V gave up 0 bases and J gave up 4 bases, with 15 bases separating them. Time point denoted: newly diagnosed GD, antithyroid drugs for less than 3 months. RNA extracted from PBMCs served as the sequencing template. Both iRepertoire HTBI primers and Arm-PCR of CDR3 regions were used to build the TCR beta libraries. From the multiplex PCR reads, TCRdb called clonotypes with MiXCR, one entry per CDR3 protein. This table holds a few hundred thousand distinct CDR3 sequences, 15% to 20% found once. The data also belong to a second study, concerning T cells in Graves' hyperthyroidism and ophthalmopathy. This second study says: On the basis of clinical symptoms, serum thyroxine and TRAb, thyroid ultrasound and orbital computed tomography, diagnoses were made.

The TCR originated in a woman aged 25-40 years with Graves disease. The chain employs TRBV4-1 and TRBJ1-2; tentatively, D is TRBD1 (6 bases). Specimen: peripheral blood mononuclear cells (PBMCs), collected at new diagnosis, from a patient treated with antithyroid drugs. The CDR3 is CASSQDMVQGSYGYTF. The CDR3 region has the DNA TGCGCCAGCAGCCAAGATATGGTTCAGGGGAGCTATGGCTACACCTTC.